The entry below describes one T cell receptor (beta chain). These data originate in a study of PD-L1 blockade in urothelial cancer. Study-level information: Anywhere from 0 to 3 prior chemotherapy regimens had been received by patients.

Indicated time point: pretreatment peripheral blood. Data came from immunoSEQ multiplex PCR; TCRdb stores just in-frame clones and leaves some out. This sample yields about 130,000 clones, of which less than 85% are seen a single time; roughly 2.9% belongs to the top ten. This specimen consisted of PBMCs, obtained around atezolizumab (anti-PD-L1) treatment. The receptor's source is a man aged 45-65 years with urothelial cancer.

The CDR3 reads CATSRSGGPDNEKLFF. CDR3 DNA: TGTGCCACCAGCAGATCAGGGGGCCCTGATAATGAAAAACTGTTTTTT. The chain employs TRBV15 and TRBJ1-4; 8 bases are a match to TRBD1. The CDR3 runs to 16 residues. The V and J ends lost 2 bases and 4 bases, in that order; junction bases with no gene match: 6. CDR1 and CDR2 from the germline V gene are LNHNV and YYDKDF (reference sequence). The full variable domain, completed using reference TRBV15 and TRBJ1-4, is DAMVIQNPRYQVTQFGKPVTLSCSQTLNHNVMYWYQQKSSQAPKLLFHYYDKDFNNEADTPDNFQSRRPNTSFCFLDIRSPGLGDTAMYLCATSRSGGPDNEKLFFGSGTQLSVL.